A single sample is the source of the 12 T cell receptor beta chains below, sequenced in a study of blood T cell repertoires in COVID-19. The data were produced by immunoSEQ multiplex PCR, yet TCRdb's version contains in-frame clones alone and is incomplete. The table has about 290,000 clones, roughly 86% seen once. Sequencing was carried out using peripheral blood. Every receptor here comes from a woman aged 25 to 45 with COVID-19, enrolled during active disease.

CDR3 DNA: TGTGCCAGCAGTTGGAGTAGCGGGGGGGCCGGAAACATTCAGTACTTC. Its protein product is CASSWSSGGAGNIQYF. The V call is TRBV27, the J call TRBJ2-4, with 11 bases fitting TRBD2. V lost 4 bases to trimming and J lost 6 bases; unmatched junction nucleotides: 8. The CDR3 length is 16 residues. The V gene's germline CDR1 is MNHEY and CDR2 SMNVEV (reference sequence).

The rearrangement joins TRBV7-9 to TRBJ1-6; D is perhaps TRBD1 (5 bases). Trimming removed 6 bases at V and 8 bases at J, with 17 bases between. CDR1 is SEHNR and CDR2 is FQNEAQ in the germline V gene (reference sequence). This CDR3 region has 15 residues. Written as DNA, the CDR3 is TGTGCCAGCAGTTCAACCGGGACTGACTATTCACCCCTCCACTTT. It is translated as CASSSTGTDYSPLHF.

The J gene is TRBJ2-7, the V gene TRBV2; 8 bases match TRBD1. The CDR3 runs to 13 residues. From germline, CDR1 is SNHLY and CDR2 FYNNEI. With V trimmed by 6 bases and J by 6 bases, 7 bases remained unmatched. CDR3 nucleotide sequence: TGTGCCAGCAGACCCCCCGGGACAGGCGAGCAGTACTTC. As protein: CASRPPGTGEQYF.

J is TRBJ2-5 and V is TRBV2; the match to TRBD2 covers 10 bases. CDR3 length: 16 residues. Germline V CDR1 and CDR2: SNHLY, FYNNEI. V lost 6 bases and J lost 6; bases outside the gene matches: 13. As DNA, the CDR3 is TGTGCCAGCAGGGCCGGGGAGGAGCGGGGGGGTAAGACCCAGTACTTC. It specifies CASRAGEERGGKTQYF.

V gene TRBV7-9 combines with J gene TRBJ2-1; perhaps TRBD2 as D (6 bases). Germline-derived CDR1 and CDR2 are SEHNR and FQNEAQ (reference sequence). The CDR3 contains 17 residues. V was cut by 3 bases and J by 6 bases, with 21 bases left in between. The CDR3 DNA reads TGTGCCAGCAGCTTCAGTGCTCAGGGACTCGTAATCAATGAGCAGTTCTTC. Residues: CASSFSAQGLVINEQFF.

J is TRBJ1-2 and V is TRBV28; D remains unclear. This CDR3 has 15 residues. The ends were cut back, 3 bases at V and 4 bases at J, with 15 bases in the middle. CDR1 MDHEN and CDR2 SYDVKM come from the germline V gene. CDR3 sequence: CASSLTGFDIYGYTF. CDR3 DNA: TGTGCCAGCAGTTTGACGGGGTTTGATATCTATGGCTACACCTTC.

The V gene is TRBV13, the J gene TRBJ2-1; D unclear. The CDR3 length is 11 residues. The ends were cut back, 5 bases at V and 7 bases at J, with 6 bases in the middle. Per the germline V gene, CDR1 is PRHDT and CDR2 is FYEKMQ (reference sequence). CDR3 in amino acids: CASSLSNEQFF. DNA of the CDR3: TGTGCCAGCAGCCTAAGTAATGAGCAGTTCTTC. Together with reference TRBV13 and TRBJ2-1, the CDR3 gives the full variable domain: AAGVIQSPRHLIKEKRETATLKCYPIPRHDTVYWYQQGPGQDPQFLISFYEKMQSDKGSIPDRFSAQQFSDYHSELNMSSLELGDSALYFCASSLSNEQFFGPGTRLTVL.

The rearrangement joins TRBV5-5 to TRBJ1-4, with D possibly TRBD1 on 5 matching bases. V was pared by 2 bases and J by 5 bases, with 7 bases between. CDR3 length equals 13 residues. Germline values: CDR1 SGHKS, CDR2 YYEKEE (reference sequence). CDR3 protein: CASSLQENEKLFF. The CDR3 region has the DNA TGTGCCAGCAGCTTACAGGAAAATGAAAAACTGTTTTTT.

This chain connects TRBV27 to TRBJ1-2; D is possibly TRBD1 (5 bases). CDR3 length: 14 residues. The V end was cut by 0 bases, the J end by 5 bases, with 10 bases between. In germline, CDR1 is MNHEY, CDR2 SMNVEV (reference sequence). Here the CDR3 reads CASSLSGGVYGYTF. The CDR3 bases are TGTGCCAGCAGTTTATCGGGGGGGGTTTATGGCTACACCTTC.

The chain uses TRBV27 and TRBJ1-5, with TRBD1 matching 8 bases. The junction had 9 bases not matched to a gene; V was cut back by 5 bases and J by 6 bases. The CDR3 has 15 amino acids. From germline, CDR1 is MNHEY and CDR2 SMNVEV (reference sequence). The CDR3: CASSLQGQGIQPQHF. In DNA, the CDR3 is TGTGCCAGCAGTCTACAAGGACAGGGTATTCAGCCCCAGCATTTT.

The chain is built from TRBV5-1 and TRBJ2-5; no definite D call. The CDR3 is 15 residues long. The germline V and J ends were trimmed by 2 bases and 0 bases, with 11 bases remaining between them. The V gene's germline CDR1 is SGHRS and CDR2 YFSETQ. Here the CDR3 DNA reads TGCGCCAGCAGCTTTGGCGGAACGTACCAAGAGACCCAGTACTTC. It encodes CASSFGGTYQETQYF.

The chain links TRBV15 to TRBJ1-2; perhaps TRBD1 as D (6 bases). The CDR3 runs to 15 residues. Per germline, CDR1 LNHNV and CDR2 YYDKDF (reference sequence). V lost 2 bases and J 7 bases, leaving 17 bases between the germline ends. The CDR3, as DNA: TGTGCCACCAGCAGACGACCAGGGGAAATAGGTGGCTACACCTTC. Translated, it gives CATSRRPGEIGGYTF.